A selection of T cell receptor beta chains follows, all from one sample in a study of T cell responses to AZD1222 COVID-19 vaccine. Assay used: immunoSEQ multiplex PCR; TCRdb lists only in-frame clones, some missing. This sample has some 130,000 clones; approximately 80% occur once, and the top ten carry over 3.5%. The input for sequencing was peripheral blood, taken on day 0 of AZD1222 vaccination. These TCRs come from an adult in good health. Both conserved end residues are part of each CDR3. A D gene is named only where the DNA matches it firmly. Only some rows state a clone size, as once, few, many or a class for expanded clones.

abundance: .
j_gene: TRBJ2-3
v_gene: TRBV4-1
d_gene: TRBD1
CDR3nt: TGCGCCAGCAGCACGCGGGACAGGGGGCGGGGAGATACGCAGTATTTT
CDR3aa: CASSTRDRGRGDTQYF

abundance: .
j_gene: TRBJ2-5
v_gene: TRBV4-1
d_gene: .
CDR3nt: TGCGCCAGCAGCCAAGATACAGACAGTCATAACCGCAACCAAGAGACCCAGTACTTC
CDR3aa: CASSQDTDSHNRNQETQYF

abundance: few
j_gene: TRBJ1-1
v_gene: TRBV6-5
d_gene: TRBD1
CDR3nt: TGTGCCAGCAGTTTCGGACAGGTGAACACTGAAGCTTTCTTT
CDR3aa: CASSFGQVNTEAFF

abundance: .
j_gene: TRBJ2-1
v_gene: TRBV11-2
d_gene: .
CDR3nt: TGTGCCAGCAGCCAGGACTACTACAATGAGCAGTTCTTC
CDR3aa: CASSQDYYNEQFF

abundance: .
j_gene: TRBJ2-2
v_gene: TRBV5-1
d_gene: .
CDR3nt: TGCGCCAGCAACCCGCTGGGGCAGGGAAACACCGGGGAGCTGTTTTTT
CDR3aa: CASNPLGQGNTGELFF

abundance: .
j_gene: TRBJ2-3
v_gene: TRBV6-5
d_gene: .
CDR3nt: TGTGCCAGCAGTCAAAGGGATACGCAGTATTTT
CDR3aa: CASSQRDTQYF

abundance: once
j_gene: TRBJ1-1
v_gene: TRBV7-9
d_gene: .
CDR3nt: TGTGCCAGCAGCTTAAGTGGGGGAATTGAAGCTTTCTTT
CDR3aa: CASSLSGGIEAFF

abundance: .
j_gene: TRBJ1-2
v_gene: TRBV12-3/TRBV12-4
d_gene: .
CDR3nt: TGTGCCAGCAGTTTAGGGGGCTCTGGCTACACCTTC
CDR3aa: CASSLGGSGYTF

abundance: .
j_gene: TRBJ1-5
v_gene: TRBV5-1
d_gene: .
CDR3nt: TGCGCCAGCAGCCAAGACAGTTATAGCAATCAGCCCCAGCATTTT
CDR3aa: CASSQDSYSNQPQHF

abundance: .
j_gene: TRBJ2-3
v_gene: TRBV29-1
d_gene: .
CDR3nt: TGCAGCGTTGAAGATCGGAAGGAAAAGAACTTTTGGACAGATACGCAGTATTTT
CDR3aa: CSVEDRKEKNFWTDTQYF

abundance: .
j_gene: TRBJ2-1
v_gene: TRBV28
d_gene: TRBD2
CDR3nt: TGTGCCAGCAGTGCGAGGACTAGGGGCACCTACAATGAGCAGTTCTTC
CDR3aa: CASSARTRGTYNEQFF

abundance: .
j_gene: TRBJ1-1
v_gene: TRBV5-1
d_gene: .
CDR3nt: TGCGCCAGCAGCTTTAATGGCGGGACCGCGGATGAAGCTTTCTTT
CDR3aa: CASSFNGGTADEAFF

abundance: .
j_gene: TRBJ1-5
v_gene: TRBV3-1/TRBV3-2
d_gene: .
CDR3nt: TGTGCCAGCAGCCAGGGGATTGGCAATCAGCCCCAGCATTTT
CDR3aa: CASSQGIGNQPQHF

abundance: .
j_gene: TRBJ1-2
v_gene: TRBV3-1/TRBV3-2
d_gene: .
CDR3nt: TGTGCCAGCAGCCATAAGGACAGTCGGGAATCCTTC
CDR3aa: CASSHKDSRESF

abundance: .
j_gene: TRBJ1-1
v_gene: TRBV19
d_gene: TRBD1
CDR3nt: TGTGCCAGTAGTATACCGACAGGGTTGGCCAACCTGAACACTGAAGCTTTCTTT
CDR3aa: CASSIPTGLANLNTEAFF

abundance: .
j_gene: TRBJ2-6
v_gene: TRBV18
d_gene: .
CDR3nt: TGTGCCAGCTCACCTACCCGGGCTGGGGCCAACGTCCTGACTTTC
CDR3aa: CASSPTRAGANVLTF

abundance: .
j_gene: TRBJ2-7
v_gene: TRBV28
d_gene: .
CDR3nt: TGTGCCACCGGACAAGCCTACGAGCAGTACTTC
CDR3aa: CATGQAYEQYF

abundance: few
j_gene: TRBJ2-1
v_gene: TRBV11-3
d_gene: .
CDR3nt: TGTGCCAGCAGCTTAGACGGTTACAATGAGCAGTTCTTC
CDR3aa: CASSLDGYNEQFF

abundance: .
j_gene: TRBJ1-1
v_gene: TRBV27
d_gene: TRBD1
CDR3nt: TGTGCCAGCAGTTCCTTAGGACAGGGGCTGGACACTGAAGCTTTCTTT
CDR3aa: CASSSLGQGLDTEAFF

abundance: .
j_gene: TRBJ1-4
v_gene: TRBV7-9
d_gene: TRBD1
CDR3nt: TGTGCCAGCAGCTGGGGGGGGACAGGGAACGAAAAACTGTTTTTT
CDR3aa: CASSWGGTGNEKLFF

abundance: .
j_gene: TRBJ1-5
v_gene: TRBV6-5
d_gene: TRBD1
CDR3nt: TGTGCCAGCATACCGACAGGGCCCAATCAGCCCCAGCATTTT
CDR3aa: CASIPTGPNQPQHF

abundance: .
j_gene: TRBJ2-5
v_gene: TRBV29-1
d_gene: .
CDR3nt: TGCAGCGTTGTATTCTATTGGGGGGTCCAAGAGACCCAGTACTTC
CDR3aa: CSVVFYWGVQETQYF

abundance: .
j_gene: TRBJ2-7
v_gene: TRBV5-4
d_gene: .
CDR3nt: TGTGCCAGCAGCTCCCCGAGCCGGGACCACTACGAGCAGTACTTC
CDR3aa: CASSSPSRDHYEQYF

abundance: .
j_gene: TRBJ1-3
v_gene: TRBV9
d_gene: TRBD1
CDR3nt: TGTGCCAGCTCCGGAACCCCTAAGGGACAGGGACAATCTGGAAACACCATATATTTT
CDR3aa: CASSGTPKGQGQSGNTIYF

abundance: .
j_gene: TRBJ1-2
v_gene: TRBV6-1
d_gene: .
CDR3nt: TGTGCCAGCAGTGAAAGTCAGCAGGCATGGGGGGATGGCTACACCTTC
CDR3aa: CASSESQQAWGDGYTF

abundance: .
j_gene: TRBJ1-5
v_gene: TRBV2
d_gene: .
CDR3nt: TGTGCCAGCAGTGAAGGAGGGAATCAGCCCCAGCATTTT
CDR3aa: CASSEGGNQPQHF

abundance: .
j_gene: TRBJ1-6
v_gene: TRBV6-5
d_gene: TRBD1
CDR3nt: TGTGCCAGCAGTTACAGGGGGCCTAATTCACCCCTCCACTTT
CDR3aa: CASSYRGPNSPLHF

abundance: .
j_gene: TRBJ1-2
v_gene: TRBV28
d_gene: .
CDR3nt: TGTGCCAGCAGTTTGATTCAGAGGGGAGCTAACTATGGCTACACCTTC
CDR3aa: CASSLIQRGANYGYTF

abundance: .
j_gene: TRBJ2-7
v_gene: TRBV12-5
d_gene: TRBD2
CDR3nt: TGTGCTAGTGGTTTGGGCCCCGGGACTAGCGGCAATAAGCGGACGGACTACGAGCAGTACTTC
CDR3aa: CASGLGPGTSGNKRTDYEQYF

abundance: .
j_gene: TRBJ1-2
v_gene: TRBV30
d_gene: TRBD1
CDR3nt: TGTGCCTGGAGTGGCGGACAGGATCCAGTTGACTACTATGGCTACACCTTC
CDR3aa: CAWSGGQDPVDYYGYTF

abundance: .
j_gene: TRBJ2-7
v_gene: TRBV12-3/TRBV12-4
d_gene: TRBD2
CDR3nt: TGTGCCAGCAGTTTATGGGGGGGGGACGAGCAGTACTTC
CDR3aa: CASSLWGGDEQYF

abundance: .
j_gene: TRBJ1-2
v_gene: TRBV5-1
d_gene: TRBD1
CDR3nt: TGCGCCAGCAGCTGGGGGGACAGGGGTTTTGGCTACACCTTC
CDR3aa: CASSWGDRGFGYTF

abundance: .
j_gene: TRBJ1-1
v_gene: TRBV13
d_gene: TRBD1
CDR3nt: TGTGCCAGCAGCGCCGGACAGGGGAACACTGAAGCTTTCTTT
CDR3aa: CASSAGQGNTEAFF

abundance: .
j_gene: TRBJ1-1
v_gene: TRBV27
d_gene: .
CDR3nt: TGTGCCAGCAGTTTAAAAATCAGGGGAGAGGCTTTCTTT
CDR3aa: CASSLKIRGEAFF

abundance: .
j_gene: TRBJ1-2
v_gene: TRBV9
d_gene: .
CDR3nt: TGTGCCAGCAGTCGTAGTCGATCCGGACACTATGGCTACACCTTC
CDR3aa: CASSRSRSGHYGYTF

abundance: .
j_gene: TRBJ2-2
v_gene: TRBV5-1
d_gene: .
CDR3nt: TGCGCCAGCAGGGGGGTTTCGAACACCGGGGAGCTGTTTTTT
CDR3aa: CASRGVSNTGELFF

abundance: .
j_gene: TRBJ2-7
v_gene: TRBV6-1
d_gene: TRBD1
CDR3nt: TGTGCCAGCAGTGAAGGAAGGGGGCCGTACGAGCAGTACTTC
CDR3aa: CASSEGRGPYEQYF

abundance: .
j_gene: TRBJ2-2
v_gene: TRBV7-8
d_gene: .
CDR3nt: TGTGCCAGCAGCTTAGAGACACGGGACACCGGGGAGCTGTTTTTT
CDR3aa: CASSLETRDTGELFF

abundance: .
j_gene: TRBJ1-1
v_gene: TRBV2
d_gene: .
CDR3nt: TGTGCCAGCAGCCCCACGCCATTAGGGGCCCCGAACACTGAAGCTTTCTTT
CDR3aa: CASSPTPLGAPNTEAFF

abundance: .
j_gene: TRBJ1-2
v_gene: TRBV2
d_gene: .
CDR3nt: TGTGCCAGCAGACCCCTGGCAGGGGACTATGGCTACACCTTC
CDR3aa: CASRPLAGDYGYTF

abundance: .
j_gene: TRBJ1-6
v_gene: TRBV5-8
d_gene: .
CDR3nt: TGTGCCAGCAGCCTTGGACAGTCTTCACCCCTCCACTTT
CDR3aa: CASSLGQSSPLHF

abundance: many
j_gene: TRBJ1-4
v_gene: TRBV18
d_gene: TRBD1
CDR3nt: TGTGCCAGCTCACCGGACAGGGGCATTGTAAAACTGTTTTTT
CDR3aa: CASSPDRGIVKLFF

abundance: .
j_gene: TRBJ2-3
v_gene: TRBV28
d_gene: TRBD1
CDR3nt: TGTGCCAGCAGGCTTACACAGGGGGCGGATACGCAGTATTTT
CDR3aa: CASRLTQGADTQYF

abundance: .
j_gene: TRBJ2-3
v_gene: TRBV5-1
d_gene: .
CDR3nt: TGCGCCAGCAGCCCTCAGGGGGGGGCAGGGGATACGCAGTATTTT
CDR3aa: CASSPQGGAGDTQYF

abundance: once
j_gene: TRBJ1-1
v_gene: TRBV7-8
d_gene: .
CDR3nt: TGTGCCAGCAGCCTACACGGGAATTCTGAAGCTTTCTTT
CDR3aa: CASSLHGNSEAFF

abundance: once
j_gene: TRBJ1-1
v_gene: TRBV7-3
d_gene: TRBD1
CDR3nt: TGTGCCAGCAGCCCCACAAGGACAGGGGGCACCGCTGAAGCTTTCTTT
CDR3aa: CASSPTRTGGTAEAFF

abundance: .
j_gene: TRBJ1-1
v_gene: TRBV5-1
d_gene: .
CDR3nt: TGCGCCAGCAGCTTGGCCGAAAGGGGACCTGAAGCTTTCTTT
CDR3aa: CASSLAERGPEAFF

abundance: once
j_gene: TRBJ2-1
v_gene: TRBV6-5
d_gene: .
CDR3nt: TGTGCCGCAATGCAGGGGATCAAGGATGAGCAGTTCTTC
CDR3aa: CAAMQGIKDEQFF

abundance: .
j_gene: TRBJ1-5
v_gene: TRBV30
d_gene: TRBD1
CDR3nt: TGTGCCTGGAGCCGAGGGGGGACAGCAAATCAGCCCCAGCATTTT
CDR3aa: CAWSRGGTANQPQHF

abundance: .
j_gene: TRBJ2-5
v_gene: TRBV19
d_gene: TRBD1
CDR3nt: TGTGCCAGTAGTATCGGACAGGGGAAAGAGACCCAGTACTTC
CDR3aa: CASSIGQGKETQYF

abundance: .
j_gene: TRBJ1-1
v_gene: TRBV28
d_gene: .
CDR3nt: TGTGCCAGCACCCCCAGGCCACAATTGAACACTGAAGCTTTCTTT
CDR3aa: CASTPRPQLNTEAFF

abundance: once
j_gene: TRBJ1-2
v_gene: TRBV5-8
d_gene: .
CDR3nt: TGTGCCAGCAGCTTGGCCCTGGACAGAAACTATGGCTACACCTTC
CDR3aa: CASSLALDRNYGYTF

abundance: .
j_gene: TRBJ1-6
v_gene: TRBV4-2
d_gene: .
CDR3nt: TGTGCCAGCAGCCAAGAAGCCCGCCGTACAGCACCCCTCCACTTT
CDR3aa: CASSQEARRTAPLHF